Included here is one TCR beta chain sequence, with context. Its antigen is as yet unknown. This entry is derived from a study of T-cell reconstitution after alpha-beta-depleted transplantation in children. Study results and limitations: T-cell numbers and diversity, one year after transplant, stemmed largely from T cells that were newly produced. As was reported, about two months after transplant, alpha-beta T cells came from several hundred expanded graft clones.

Unique molecular identifiers were used in preparing the TCRbeta library. From the PCR reads, TCRdb called clonotypes with MiXCR, one entry per CDR3 protein. This table has a few hundred thousand distinct CDR3 sequences, 13% appearing once. V lost 7 bases to trimming and J lost 0 bases; unmatched junction nucleotides: 16. Looked up from germline, CDR1 is SGHAT and CDR2 is FQNNGV. The CDR3 totals 19 residues. Here the sequenced sample was PBMCs, mostly from graft donor cells, taken 360 days after TCRalphabeta/CD19-depleted stem cell transplant. This clonotype was sampled from a male patient aged 10 to 17 who had a stem cell transplant for acute myeloid leukemia, so the T cells may come from the graft donor. The chain employs TRBV11-2 and TRBJ2-3, with 10 bases identical to TRBD1. The CDR3 region has the DNA TGTGCCAGCACCCACCCTTCCGGGACAGGGGAATTTAGCACAGATACGCAGTATTTT. Encoded protein: CASTHPSGTGEFSTDTQYF.